The T cell receptor (beta chain) described here comes from a study of blood T cell repertoires in COVID-19. Sequencing was performed with immunoSEQ multiplex PCR; in TCRdb, only in-frame clones are kept and a portion is missing. Among fewer than 350,000 clones listed, 85% were seen once. This TCR was recovered from a human donor in a cohort sampled during active COVID-19. Sequenced sample: peripheral blood.

CDR3 nucleotides: TGTGCCACCAGACAGAGAAATGAGCAGTTCTTC. Its translation: CATRQRNEQFF. J is TRBJ2-1 and V is TRBV24-1; no firm D call. CDR1 KGHDR and CDR2 SFDVKD come from the germline V gene. Trimming removed 7 bases at V and 7 bases at J, with 7 bases between. This CDR3 contains 11 residues.